The table lists the clone carrying this T cell receptor beta chain with many counts. The data were taken from a study of spatial heterogeneity in lung cancer. Study overall: Samples came from around 70 TRACERx patients with untreated early-stage lung cancer.

On each TCR cDNA molecule, a unique molecular identifier was present. MiXCR, run by TCRdb on the 5' RACE reads, gives a single entry per CDR3 protein. In the table there are more than 40,000 distinct CDR3 sequences, approximately 22% of which are singletons. Indicated time point: blood at routine non-recurrence follow-up after resection. Whole RNA came from tumor, nontumor lung or frozen PBMC and was sequenced without being sorted. Germline CDR1 LNHDA, CDR2 SQIVND (reference sequence). The CDR3 extends over 15 amino acids. Trimming left V 0 bases short and J 4 bases short, with 10 bases between. This clonotype was obtained from a female donor with early-stage non-small cell lung cancer. Sequenced here: PBMCs, sampled at follow-up. The rearrangement links TRBV19 to TRBJ2-1; D unclear. The CDR3 loop is CASSIEQQEYNEQFF. DNA for the CDR3: TGTGCCAGTAGTATAGAGCAGCAGGAGTACAATGAGCAGTTCTTC. Drawing the rest from reference TRBV19 and TRBJ2-1, the complete variable domain is DGGITQSPKYLFRKEGQNVTLSCEQNLNHDAMYWYRQDPGQGLRLIYYSQIVNDFQKGDIAEGYSVSREKKESFPLTVTSAQKNPTAFYLCASSIEQQEYNEQFFGPGTRLTVL.